This T cell receptor beta chain stems from a study of CD8+CD57+ T cells in acquired aplastic anemia. Whole-study context: Sorted CD4+ and CD8+ cell DNA averaged about 3 ug.

The study's findings and limits: The study found no significant CD8+ Simpson's diversity difference between patients and controls.

The sequenced patients had an expansion of CD8+CD57+ cells seen by flow cytometry. The enrolled patients all had severe acquired aplastic anemia. The study profiled TCR beta VDJ and CDR3 using genomic DNA as template. Each CDR3 protein is one row after TCRdb ran MiXCR on the reads. The table includes around 430,000 distinct CDR3 sequences, less than 35% detected once. V dropped 0 bases and J dropped 0 bases, with 4 bases sitting between them. CDR1 SGHRS and CDR2 YFSETQ come from the germline V gene. This CDR3 has 15 residues. This clonotype was detected ten times or more. Its antigen is not identified. This sequence was found in a human donor with aplastic anemia. This sequence joins TRBV5-1 and TRBJ2-6; D is unclear. Sequencing input: sorted CD4+, CD8+, or CD8+CD57+ T cells (not recorded which) from PBMCs. The CDR3 nucleotides are TGCGCCAGCAGCTTGGTAACCTCTGGGGCCAACGTCCTGACTTTC. Its protein product is CASSLVTSGANVLTF.